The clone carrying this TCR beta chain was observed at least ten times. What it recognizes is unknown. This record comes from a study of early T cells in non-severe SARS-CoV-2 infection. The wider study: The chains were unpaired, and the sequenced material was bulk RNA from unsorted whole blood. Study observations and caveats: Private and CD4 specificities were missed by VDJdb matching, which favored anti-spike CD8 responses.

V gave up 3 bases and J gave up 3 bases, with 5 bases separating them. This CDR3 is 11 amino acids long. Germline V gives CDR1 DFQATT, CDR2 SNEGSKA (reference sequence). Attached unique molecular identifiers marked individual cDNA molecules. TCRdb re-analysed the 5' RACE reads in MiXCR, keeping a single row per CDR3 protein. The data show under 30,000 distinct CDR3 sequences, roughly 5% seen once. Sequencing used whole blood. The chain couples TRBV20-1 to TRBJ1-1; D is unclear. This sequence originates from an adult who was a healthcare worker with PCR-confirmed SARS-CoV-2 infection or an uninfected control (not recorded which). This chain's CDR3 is CSASQHTEAFF. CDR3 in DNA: TGCAGTGCTAGTCAGCACACTGAAGCTTTCTTT.